A selection of T cell receptor beta chains follows, all from one sample in a study of blood T cell repertoires in COVID-19. Sequencing was performed with immunoSEQ multiplex PCR; in TCRdb, only in-frame clones are kept and a portion is missing. The sample yields a few hundred thousand clones, around 91% seen once. What was sequenced was peripheral blood. These TCRs come from a woman aged 60-75 years with COVID-19, enrolled during active disease. CDR3s include the opening cysteine and the closing phenylalanine or tryptophan. The order of the fields is V gene, CDR3 protein.

V gene: TRBV27; CDR3 protein: CASTKTGGIGGYTF
V gene: TRBV19; CDR3 protein: CASSPQGWGTEAFF
V gene: TRBV4-2; CDR3 protein: CAAGGDTRNNYGYTF
V gene: TRBV11-2; CDR3 protein: CASSSVSPLHF
V gene: TRBV4-2; CDR3 protein: CASSQAGVSTIYF
V gene: TRBV7-2; CDR3 protein: CASSLSPSNQPQHF
V gene: TRBV30; CDR3 protein: CAWSVTYNYGYTF
V gene: TRBV14; CDR3 protein: CASSRRADTQYF
V gene: TRBV5-6; CDR3 protein: CASTDEVGTRIGSEQFF
V gene: TRBV3-1/TRBV3-2; CDR3 protein: CASSQGIGLGPYNSEQFF
V gene: TRBV14; CDR3 protein: CASSQGGTSYGGNTIYF
V gene: TRBV2; CDR3 protein: CASSDSREYQPQHF
V gene: TRBV7-8; CDR3 protein: CASSLGTGTYEQYF
V gene: TRBV7-9; CDR3 protein: CASRSLVSNEQYF
V gene: TRBV18; CDR3 protein: CASSFSTVINEKLFF
V gene: TRBV19; CDR3 protein: CASSYGTGDYGYTF
V gene: TRBV7-2; CDR3 protein: CASSLGAGGSDTQYF
V gene: TRBV5-1; CDR3 protein: CASSLAGTTNTGELFF
V gene: TRBV7-2; CDR3 protein: CASSLFSQPQHF
V gene: TRBV6-6; CDR3 protein: CASSYAGSSTGELFF
V gene: TRBV6-5; CDR3 protein: CASRKRDTQYF
V gene: TRBV7-9; CDR3 protein: CASSLGDRARTQTEAFF
V gene: TRBV29-1; CDR3 protein: CSVEVRGVGTEAFF
V gene: TRBV7-2; CDR3 protein: CASSLGSRREAFF
V gene: TRBV19; CDR3 protein: CASIRGQGYGELFF
V gene: TRBV3-1/TRBV3-2; CDR3 protein: CASSQGAGTNQPQHF
V gene: TRBV7-9; CDR3 protein: CASSPRTGTSEKLFF
V gene: TRBV2; CDR3 protein: CASRGDRAAEKLFF
V gene: TRBV6-5; CDR3 protein: CASRQEGTIYF
V gene: TRBV6-5; CDR3 protein: CASRPTGLNNEQFF
V gene: TRBV7-6; CDR3 protein: CASSKTGQANVLTF
V gene: TRBV6-5; CDR3 protein: CASRTGRADTQYF
V gene: TRBV5-1; CDR3 protein: CASSWRGGDGDTQYF
V gene: TRBV7-2; CDR3 protein: CASSLGARTDTQYF
V gene: TRBV9; CDR3 protein: CASGTSPGSNQPQHF
V gene: TRBV10-3; CDR3 protein: CAISETKVGGLNQPQHF